Presented here are 22 T cell receptor beta chains from one specimen sequenced in a study of shared clonotypes between healthy human individuals. Sequenced by immunoSEQ multiplex PCR; TCRdb stores in-frame clones only, minus some. Of over 800,000 clones listed, more than 85% are singletons. It was CD45RO-negative cells, positively selected for CCR7, that made up naive CD8 cells, with terminally differentiated effector memory CD45RA+ cells excluded. Sequenced sample: naive CD8+ T cells sorted from blood. The source is a man younger than 45 in good health.

The chain has TRBV6-1 and TRBJ2-7, with TRBD2 as a possible D gene (5 bases). The CDR3 covers 15 residues. Germline CDR1 is MNHNS and CDR2 is SASEGT. V was cut by 1 base and J by 0 bases, with 10 bases left in between. The CDR3 region is CASSEERSGSYEQYF. The CDR3 DNA reads as TGTGCCAGCAGTGAAGAAAGGAGCGGCTCCTACGAGCAGTACTTC.

This chain uses TRBV14 with TRBJ2-6; the match to TRBD1 covers 8 bases. The CDR3 totals 15 residues. V dropped 4 bases and J dropped 4; count of bases not matched to a gene: 3. Germline values: CDR1 SGHDN, CDR2 FVKESK. CDR3 DNA: TGTGCCAGCAGCCCGGACAGGGCAGGGGCCAACGTCCTGACTTTC. It encodes CASSPDRAGANVLTF.

This clone was detected once. The chain combines TRBV6-5 with TRBJ2-7, with D perhaps matching TRBD1 (6 bases). Germline V gene sequence: CDR1 MNHEY, CDR2 SVGAGI. The CDR3 length is 13 residues. Trimming took 2 bases from V and 6 from J, leaving 11 bases between them. Written as DNA, the CDR3 is TGTGCCAGCAGTTACCTACAGGGCTCCGAGCAGTACTTC. Translation gives CASSYLQGSEQYF.

The rearrangement uses TRBV19 and TRBJ1-1; D is perhaps TRBD1 (5 bases). CDR3 size: 16 residues. The V and J ends lost 4 bases and 3 bases respectively, with 18 bases between them. Germline CDR1 reads LNHDA; CDR2 reads SQIVND (reference sequence). In DNA, the CDR3 is TGTGCCAGTAGTACCTTGTTTCAAGGGGACGACACTGAAGCTTTCTTT. This sequence encodes CASSTLFQGDDTEAFF.

The chain joins TRBV7-2 to TRBJ2-7; D unresolved. Looked up from germline, CDR1 is SGHTA and CDR2 is FQGNSA. This CDR3 comprises 12 residues. Trimming took off 3 bases at V and 6 bases at J, with 9 bases between the two ends. CDR3 nucleotide sequence: TGTGCCAGCAGCTTTTTAGGTTCCGAGCAGTACTTC. The encoded protein is CASSFLGSEQYF.

This rearrangement joins TRBV7-9 to TRBJ2-7, with D maybe TRBD2 (6 bases). Trimming took off 1 base at V and 4 bases at J, with 14 bases between the two ends. This CDR3 has 15 amino acids. Germline V lookup: CDR1 SEHNR, CDR2 FQNEAQ (reference sequence). CDR3 loop: CASSLGGGGGYEQYF. The DNA for the CDR3 is TGTGCCAGCAGCTTAGGGGGAGGTGGCGGTTACGAGCAGTACTTC.

The chain has TRBV7-3 and TRBJ2-5, with D perhaps matching TRBD1 (5 bases). V dropped 0 bases and J dropped 1 base, with 9 bases sitting between them. The CDR3 has 15 residues. Germline V lookup: CDR1 SGHTA, CDR2 FQGTGA. This CDR3 is CASSLTGQGQETQYF. The CDR3 nucleotides read TGTGCCAGCAGCTTAACGGGCCAGGGCCAAGAGACCCAGTACTTC. The full variable domain, its missing parts supplied by reference TRBV7-3 and TRBJ2-5, is GAGVSQTPSNKVTEKGKYVELRCDPISGHTALYWYRQSLGQGPEFLIYFQGTGAADDSGLPNDRFFAVRPEGSVSTLKIQRTERGDSAVYLCASSLTGQGQETQYFGPGTRLLVL.

The CDR3 loop is CASSQYPLLEQYF. DNA for the CDR3: TGTGCCAGCAGCCAATATCCCCTCCTCGAGCAGTACTTC. This chain connects TRBV14 to TRBJ2-7, with no clear D. Between the trimmed V and J ends, which lost 2 bases and 6 bases, there was a span of 11 bases. The CDR3 extends over 13 amino acids. The V gene's germline CDR1 is SGHDN and CDR2 FVKESK.

The chain recombines TRBV27 with TRBJ2-1; D is undetermined. V lost 4 bases, J lost 4 bases, and 11 bases lay in between. The germline V gene encodes CDR1 MNHEY and CDR2 SMNVEV (reference sequence). This CDR3 contains 14 residues. The CDR3 loop reads CASSSQNIYNEQFF. The CDR3 coding sequence is TGTGCCAGCAGTTCCCAGAACATATACAATGAGCAGTTCTTC.

The CDR3 loop reads CASSGLVGNTGELFF. The DNA of the CDR3 is TGTGCCAGCAGCGGGCTAGTGGGTAACACCGGGGAGCTGTTTTTT. The chain combines TRBV7-9 with TRBJ2-2; D call uncertain. Germline V lookup: CDR1 SEHNR, CDR2 FQNEAQ (reference sequence). This CDR3 spans 15 amino acids. Trimming stripped 5 bases from V and 2 bases from J, with 12 bases between.

This clone came up once. This chain uses TRBV4-3 with TRBJ1-1, with a tentative D call TRBD1 (6 bases). Trimming removed 0 bases from V and 2 bases from J, with 7 bases in between. The germline V gene encodes CDR1 LGHNA and CDR2 YSLEER. The CDR3 is 14 amino acids. The CDR3 sequence: CASSQEQGNTEAFF. The CDR3 DNA reads as TGCGCCAGCAGCCAAGAACAGGGTAACACTGAAGCTTTCTTT.

The chain has TRBV5-4 and TRBJ2-6, with D possibly matching TRBD1 (6 bases). V was clipped by 7 bases and J by 1 base, with 18 bases between them. From germline, CDR1 is SGHNT and CDR2 YYREEE (reference sequence). CDR3 size: 17 residues. The CDR3 spells CASVNGQGRSGANVLTF. The CDR3 coding sequence is TGTGCCAGCGTCAACGGCCAGGGGCGGTCTGGGGCCAACGTCCTGACTTTC.

CDR3 in amino acids: CSVDYRGGPNDIQYF. The CDR3 DNA reads as TGCAGCGTTGATTATAGGGGTGGGCCAAATGACATTCAGTACTTC. The genes are TRBV29-1 and TRBJ2-4; tentative D call: TRBD1 (5 bases). This CDR3 comprises 15 residues. V was shortened by 3 bases and J by 8 bases, with 20 bases between the two germline ends. Germline-derived CDR1 and CDR2 are SQVTM and ANQGSEA.

The rearrangement links TRBV27 to TRBJ2-6; D not certain. Germline CDR1 reads MNHEY; CDR2 reads SMNVEV (reference sequence). The CDR3 spans 15 residues. V was trimmed by 5 bases and J by 0 bases, leaving 8 bases between them. CDR3 amino acids: CASSPYSSGANVLTF. CDR3 coding DNA: TGTGCCAGCAGTCCGTATAGCTCTGGGGCCAACGTCCTGACTTTC. The variable domain in full, completed from reference TRBV27 and TRBJ2-6, reads EAQVTQNPRYLITVTGKKLTVTCSQNMNHEYMSWYRQDPGLGLRQIYYSMNVEVTDKGDVPEGYKVSRKEKRNFPLILESPSPNQTSLYFCASSPYSSGANVLTFGAGSRLTVL.

This chain connects TRBV28 to TRBJ2-7; a possible D gene is TRBD1 (6 bases). Germline V gene lookup returns CDR1 MDHEN and CDR2 SYDVKM. This CDR3 contains 15 residues. The V and J ends lost 3 bases and 3 bases respectively, with 15 bases between them. The CDR3 spells CASSFRGPTRYEQYF. The CDR3 region has the DNA TGTGCCAGCAGTTTCAGGGGACCGACCCGCTACGAGCAGTACTTC.

Regarding this clone: Other DNA sequences in the same sample also yield this CDR3. The J gene is TRBJ2-7, the V gene TRBV7-9, with D uncertain. This CDR3 is 13 amino acids long. Germline V lookup: CDR1 SEHNR, CDR2 FQNEAQ (reference sequence). Trimming took 4 bases from V and 3 from J, leaving 10 bases between them. The CDR3 protein is CASSSFSIYEQYF. The CDR3 bases are TGTGCCAGCAGCTCCTTCAGTATCTACGAGCAGTACTTC.

The genes are TRBV18 and TRBJ2-1; D is unclear. The CDR3 is 13 amino acids. Trimming stripped 0 bases from V and 6 bases from J, with 6 bases between. Germline V gene sequence: CDR1 KGHSH, CDR2 LQKENI. Here the CDR3 reads CASSPPWGNEQFF. CDR3 coding DNA: TGTGCCAGCTCACCACCATGGGGCAATGAGCAGTTCTTC.

This clone was counted a single time. The chain recombines TRBV14 with TRBJ2-2; D may be TRBD1 (5 bases). The CDR3 totals 16 residues. Germline V gene data show CDR1 as SGHDN and CDR2 as FVKESK. The V end lost 2 bases, the J end lost 6 bases, and 16 bases lay between the germline ends. The CDR3 coding sequence is TGTGCCAGCAGCCAACTCAGGGTTCCTACTCCCGGGGAGCTGTTTTTT. Residues: CASSQLRVPTPGELFF.

CDR3 bases: TGTGCCAGCAGTTTAACTGTGCAGGGAGGAGAAGAGACCCAGTACTTC. It codes for CASSLTVQGGEETQYF. This chain links TRBV27 with TRBJ2-5, with D perhaps TRBD2 (6 bases). The CDR3 contains 16 residues. Germline assignment: CDR1 MNHEY and CDR2 SMNVEV (reference sequence). V lost 2 bases, J lost 3 bases, and 16 bases lay in between.

The genes are TRBV28 and TRBJ2-7, with a tentative D call TRBD2 (5 bases). Looked up from germline, CDR1 is MDHEN and CDR2 is SYDVKM. The CDR3 runs 14 residues. V was pared by 5 bases and J by 1 base, with 12 bases between. The CDR3 spells CASSPDGLSYEQYF. The CDR3 coding sequence is TGTGCCAGCAGTCCAGACGGACTTTCCTACGAGCAGTACTTC.

The V call is TRBV27, the J call TRBJ2-7; D unresolved. The CDR3 has 15 amino acids. Germline-derived CDR1 and CDR2 are MNHEY and SMNVEV (reference sequence). The ends were cut back, 0 bases at V and 0 bases at J, with 9 bases in the middle. DNA of the CDR3: TGTGCCAGCAGTTTATCCGCACGGAGCTCCTACGAGCAGTACTTC. Encoded protein: CASSLSARSSYEQYF.

The chain carries TRBV7-9 and TRBJ2-7; D uncertain. This CDR3 comprises 16 residues. Trimming pared 7 bases from V and 0 bases from J, leaving 19 bases between. Germline V lookup: CDR1 SEHNR, CDR2 FQNEAQ (reference sequence). As DNA, the CDR3 is TGTGCCAGCACCCCCCCTCTTGGTTTGGGCTCCTACGAGCAGTACTTC. It specifies CASTPPLGLGSYEQYF.